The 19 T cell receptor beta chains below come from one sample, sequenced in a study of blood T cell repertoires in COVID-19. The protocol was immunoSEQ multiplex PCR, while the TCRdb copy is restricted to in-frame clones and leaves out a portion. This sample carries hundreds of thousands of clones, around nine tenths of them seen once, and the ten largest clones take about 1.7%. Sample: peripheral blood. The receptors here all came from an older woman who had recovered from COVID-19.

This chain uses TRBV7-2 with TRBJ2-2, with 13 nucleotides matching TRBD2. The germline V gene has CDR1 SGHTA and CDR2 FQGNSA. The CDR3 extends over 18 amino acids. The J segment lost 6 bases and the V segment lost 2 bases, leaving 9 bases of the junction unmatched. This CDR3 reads CASSLNPPGLAGAGELFF. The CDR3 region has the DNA TGTGCCAGCAGCTTAAATCCCCCCGGACTAGCGGGGGCCGGGGAGCTGTTTTTT.

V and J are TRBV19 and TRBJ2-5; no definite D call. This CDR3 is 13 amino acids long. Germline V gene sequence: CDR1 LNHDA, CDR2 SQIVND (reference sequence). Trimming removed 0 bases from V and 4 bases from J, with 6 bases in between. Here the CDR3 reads CASSIDRVETQYF. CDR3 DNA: TGTGCCAGTAGTATAGATCGGGTAGAGACCCAGTACTTC.

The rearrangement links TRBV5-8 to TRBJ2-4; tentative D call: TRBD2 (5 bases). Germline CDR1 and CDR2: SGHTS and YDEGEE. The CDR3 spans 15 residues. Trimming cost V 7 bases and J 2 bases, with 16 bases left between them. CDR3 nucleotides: TGTGCCAGCGGCGTCGGGGTTGGGACCAAAAACATTCAGTACTTC. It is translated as CASGVGVGTKNIQYF.

The DNA for the CDR3 is TGTGCCAGCAGCTTTGAGGTCGGGAATTCACCCCTCCACTTT. It specifies CASSFEVGNSPLHF. This sequence joins TRBV7-9 and TRBJ1-6; D gene ambiguous. Germline assignment: CDR1 SEHNR and CDR2 FQNEAQ (reference sequence). This CDR3 is built from 14 residues. The ends were cut back, 3 bases at V and 7 bases at J, with 10 bases in the middle.

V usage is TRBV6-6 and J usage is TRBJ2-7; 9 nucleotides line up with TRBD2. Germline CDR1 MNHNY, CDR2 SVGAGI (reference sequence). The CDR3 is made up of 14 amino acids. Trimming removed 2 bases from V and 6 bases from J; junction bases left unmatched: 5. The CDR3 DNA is TGTGCCAGCAGTTACGCGGGGGGGCTAAGCGAGCAGTACTTC. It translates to CASSYAGGLSEQYF.

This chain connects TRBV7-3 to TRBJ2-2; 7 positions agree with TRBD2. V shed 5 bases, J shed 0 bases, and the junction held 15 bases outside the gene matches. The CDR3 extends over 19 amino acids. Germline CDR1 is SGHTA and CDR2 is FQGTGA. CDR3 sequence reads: CASSPPSSGELTNTGELFF. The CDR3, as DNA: TGTGCCAGCAGCCCTCCATCGAGCGGGGAGCTTACGAACACCGGGGAGCTGTTTTTT.

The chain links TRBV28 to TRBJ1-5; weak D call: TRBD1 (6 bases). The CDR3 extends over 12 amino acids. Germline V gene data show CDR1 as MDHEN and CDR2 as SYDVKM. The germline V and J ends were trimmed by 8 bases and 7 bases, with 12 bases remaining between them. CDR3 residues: CASDSQGQPQHF. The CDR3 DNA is TGTGCCAGCGACTCCCAGGGGCAGCCCCAGCATTTT.

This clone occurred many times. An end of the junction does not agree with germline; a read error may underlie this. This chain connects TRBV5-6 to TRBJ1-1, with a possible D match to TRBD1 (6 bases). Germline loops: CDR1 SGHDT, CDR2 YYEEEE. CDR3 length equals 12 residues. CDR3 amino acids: CASSFHRGGMAF. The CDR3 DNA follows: TGTGCCAGCAGCTTTCATCGAGGGGGTATGGCTTTT.

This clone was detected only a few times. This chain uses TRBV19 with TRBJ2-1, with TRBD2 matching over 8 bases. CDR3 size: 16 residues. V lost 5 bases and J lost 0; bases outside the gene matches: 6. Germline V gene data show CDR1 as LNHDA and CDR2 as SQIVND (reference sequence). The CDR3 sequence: CASSESAGGSYNEQFF. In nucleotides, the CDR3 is TGTGCCAGTAGTGAATCGGCGGGGGGCTCCTACAATGAGCAGTTCTTC.

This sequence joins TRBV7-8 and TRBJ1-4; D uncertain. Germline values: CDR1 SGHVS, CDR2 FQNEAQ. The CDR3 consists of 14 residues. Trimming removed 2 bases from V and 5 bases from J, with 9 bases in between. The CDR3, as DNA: TGTGCCAGCAGCTTATGGGAGGAGAATGAAAAACTGTTTTTT. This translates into CASSLWEENEKLFF.

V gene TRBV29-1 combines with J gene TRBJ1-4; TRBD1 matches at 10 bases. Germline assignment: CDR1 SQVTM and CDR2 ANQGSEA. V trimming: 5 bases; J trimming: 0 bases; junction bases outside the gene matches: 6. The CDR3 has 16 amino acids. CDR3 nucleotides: TGCAGCGTTTCGGGACAGGGGATAGCAACTAATGAAAAACTGTTTTTT. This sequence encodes CSVSGQGIATNEKLFF.

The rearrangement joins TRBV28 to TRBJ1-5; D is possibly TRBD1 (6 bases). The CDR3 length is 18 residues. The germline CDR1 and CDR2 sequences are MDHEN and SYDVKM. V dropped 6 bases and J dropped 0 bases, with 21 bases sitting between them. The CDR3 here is CASRQQGTSLYSNQPQHF. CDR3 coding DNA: TGTGCCAGCAGGCAACAGGGCACGTCCCTTTATAGCAATCAGCCCCAGCATTTT.

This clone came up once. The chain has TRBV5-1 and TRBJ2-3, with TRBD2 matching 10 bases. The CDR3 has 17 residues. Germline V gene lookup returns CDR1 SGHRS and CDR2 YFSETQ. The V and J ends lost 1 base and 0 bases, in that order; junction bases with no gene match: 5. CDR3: CASSLFASGGSTDTQYF. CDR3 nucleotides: TGCGCCAGCAGCTTGTTCGCTAGCGGGGGAAGCACAGATACGCAGTATTTT.

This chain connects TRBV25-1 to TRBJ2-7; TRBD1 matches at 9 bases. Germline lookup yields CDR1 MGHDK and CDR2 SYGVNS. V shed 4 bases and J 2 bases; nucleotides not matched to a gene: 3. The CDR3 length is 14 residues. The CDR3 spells CASSVRQGAYEQYF. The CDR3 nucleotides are TGTGCCAGCAGTGTCCGACAGGGGGCCTACGAGCAGTACTTC.

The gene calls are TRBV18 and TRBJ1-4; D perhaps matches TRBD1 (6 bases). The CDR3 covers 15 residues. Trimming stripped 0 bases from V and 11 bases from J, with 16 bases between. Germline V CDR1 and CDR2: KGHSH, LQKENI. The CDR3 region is CASSPPAGEEGKLFF. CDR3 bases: TGTGCCAGCTCACCACCGGCAGGGGAAGAGGGGAAACTGTTTTTT.

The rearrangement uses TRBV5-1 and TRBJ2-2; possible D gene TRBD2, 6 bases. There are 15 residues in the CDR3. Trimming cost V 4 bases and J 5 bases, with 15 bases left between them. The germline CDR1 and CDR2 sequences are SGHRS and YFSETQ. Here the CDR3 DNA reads TGCGCCAGCAGCGTACCGGGACGGGAGACCGGGGAGCTGTTTTTT. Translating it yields CASSVPGRETGELFF.

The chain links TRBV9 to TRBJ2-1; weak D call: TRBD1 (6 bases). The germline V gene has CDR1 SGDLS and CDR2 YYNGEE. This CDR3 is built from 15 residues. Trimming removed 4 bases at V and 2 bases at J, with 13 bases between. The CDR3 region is CASSPQGNAYNEQFF. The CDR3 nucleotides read TGTGCCAGCAGCCCGCAGGGGAATGCCTACAATGAGCAGTTCTTC.

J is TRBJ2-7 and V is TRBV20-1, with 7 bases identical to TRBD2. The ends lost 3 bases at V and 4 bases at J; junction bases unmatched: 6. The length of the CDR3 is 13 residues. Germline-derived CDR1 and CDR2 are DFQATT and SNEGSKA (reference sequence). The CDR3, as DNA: TGCAGTGCTAGTTTGGGAGGGATTTACGAGCAGTACTTC. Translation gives CSASLGGIYEQYF.

The CDR3 sequence: CASKLAGDREIGEQYF. CDR3 sequence (DNA): TGTGCCAGCAAATTAGCCGGGGACAGGGAGATAGGGGAGCAGTACTTC. The chain recombines TRBV28 with TRBJ2-7; 9 nucleotides align to TRBD1. The CDR3 has 16 amino acids. In germline, CDR1 is MDHEN, CDR2 SYDVKM. V shed 7 bases and J 7 bases; nucleotides not matched to a gene: 17.